This entry lists 12 T cell receptor beta chains sequenced from one sample in a study of cytomegalovirus exposure and HLA in healthy donors. Both 60 Vbeta primers and 13 Jbeta primers went into the PCR. Some clones are missing from TCRdb's copy, which holds only in-frame ones; the method was immunoSEQ multiplex PCR. The repertoire holds approximately 190,000 clones, with 81% as singletons. The sample comprised PBMCs. Receptors originate from a man between 45 and 60 years old in good health and CMV-seronegative.

This rearrangement joins TRBV18 to TRBJ1-2, with TRBD1 matching 7 bases. There are 15 residues in the CDR3. Per the germline V gene, CDR1 is KGHSH and CDR2 is LQKENI. V dropped 3 bases and J dropped 0; count of bases not matched to a gene: 4. In DNA, the CDR3 is TGTGCCAGCTCACCGAACAGGGGTTCTAACTATGGCTACACCTTC. This encodes CASSPNRGSNYGYTF.

The V and J genes are TRBV5-1 and TRBJ2-7, with D maybe TRBD2 (6 bases). Germline CDR1 and CDR2: SGHRS and YFSETQ. This CDR3 contains 15 residues. Trimming took 3 bases from V and 6 from J, leaving 19 bases between them. The CDR3 protein is CASSSVPGVESEQYF. The CDR3 DNA reads TGCGCCAGCAGCTCGGTACCGGGGGTTGAGAGCGAGCAGTACTTC.

The chain couples TRBV19 to TRBJ2-7; D gene uncertain. The germline CDR1 and CDR2 sequences are LNHDA and SQIVND (reference sequence). The CDR3 contains 11 residues. V lost 9 bases to trimming and J lost 5 bases, with 11 bases between them. The CDR3 nucleotides read TGTGCCAGCACCTTTCGGGACGAGCAGTACTTC. Amino acid sequence: CASTFRDEQYF.

The V call is TRBV19, the J call TRBJ1-6; D uncertain. This CDR3 contains 14 residues. Germline CDR1 LNHDA, CDR2 SQIVND (reference sequence). Trimming removed 6 bases at V and 7 bases at J, with 13 bases between. The CDR3 DNA is TGTGCCAGTAGCCCCCGGGGTTTAAATTCACCCCTCCACTTT. It yields the protein CASSPRGLNSPLHF.

This sequence joins TRBV7-2 and TRBJ1-6, with D uncertain. The CDR3 is made up of 18 amino acids. V lost 1 base and J lost 2, with 15 bases in between. CDR1 and CDR2 from the germline V gene are SGHTA and FQGNSA. The DNA of the CDR3 is TGTGCCAGCAGCTTAGGAGGGCGCGGGCAGGCCTATAATTCACCCCTCCACTTT. Its protein is CASSLGGRGQAYNSPLHF. Using reference TRBV7-2 and TRBJ1-6 for the parts outside the CDR3, the full variable domain is GAGVSQSPSNKVTEKGKDVELRCDPISGHTALYWYRQSLGQGLEFLIYFQGNSAPDKSGLPSDRFSAERTGGSVSTLTIQRTQQEDSAVYLCASSLGGRGQAYNSPLHFGNGTRLTVT.

J is TRBJ2-1 and V is TRBV29-1, with 7 bases fitting TRBD1. Germline lookup yields CDR1 SQVTM and CDR2 ANQGSEA. The ends lost 4 bases at V and 9 bases at J; junction bases unmatched: 9. CDR3 length equals 13 residues. This CDR3 is CSVAPQGVGEQFF. The CDR3 DNA is TGCAGCGTTGCCCCCCAGGGGGTTGGTGAGCAGTTCTTC.

The V and J genes are TRBV27 and TRBJ1-4; 7 bases fit TRBD1. The V gene end was trimmed by 5 bases and the J gene end by 4 bases; junction bases not matched to a gene: 16. Germline V CDR1 and CDR2: MNHEY, SMNVEV (reference sequence). CDR3 length: 18 residues. The CDR3 DNA reads TGTGCCAGCAGTCCGGCTGGCCCAGGGGGACCTTTTAATGAAAAACTGTTTTTT. It codes for CASSPAGPGGPFNEKLFF.

The chain joins TRBV5-4 to TRBJ2-7; possibly TRBD2 for D (7 bases). Trimming cost V 4 bases and J 3 bases, with 17 bases left between them. CDR3 size: 15 residues. Germline-derived CDR1 and CDR2 are SGHNT and YYREEE (reference sequence). The CDR3 DNA reads as TGTGCCAGCAGCCCCGGCGGCGGGGGCCACTACGAGCAGTACTTC. Residues: CASSPGGGGHYEQYF. The full variable domain, its missing parts supplied by reference TRBV5-4 and TRBJ2-7, is ETGVTQSPTHLIKTRGQQVTLRCSSQSGHNTVSWYQQALGQGPQFIFQYYREEENGRGNFPPRFSGLQFPNYSSELNVNALELDDSALYLCASSPGGGGHYEQYFGPGTRLTVT.

The CDR3 DNA reads as TGCGCCAGCAGCTTCGCGGGGGGACACAATGAGCAGTTCTTC. It codes for CASSFAGGHNEQFF. This sequence joins TRBV5-1 and TRBJ2-1; 8 positions agree with TRBD2. This CDR3 has 14 amino acids. V dropped 2 bases and J dropped 5; count of bases not matched to a gene: 3. CDR1 is SGHRS and CDR2 is YFSETQ in the germline V gene. Looking up the rest from reference TRBV5-1 and TRBJ2-1 gives the full variable domain: KAGVTQTPRYLIKTRGQQVTLSCSPISGHRSVSWYQQTPGQGLQFLFEYFSETQRNKGNFPGRFSGRQFSNSRSEMNVSTLELGDSALYLCASSFAGGHNEQFFGPGTRLTVL.

The chain is built from TRBV30 and TRBJ1-2; perhaps TRBD1 as D (6 bases). The CDR3 is 15 amino acids. Germline values: CDR1 GTSNPN, CDR2 SVGIG (reference sequence). V lost 4 bases and J lost 5, with 20 bases in between. For the CDR3, the DNA is TGTGCCTGGATTCATATAGGACAGATTCTATATGGCTACACCTTC. Protein: CAWIHIGQILYGYTF.

This chain connects TRBV4-1 to TRBJ1-5; TRBD1 is a possible D gene (5 bases). CDR3 length: 14 amino acids. V gave up 8 bases and J gave up 0 bases, with 11 bases separating them. Germline CDR1 MGHRA, CDR2 YSYEKL. CDR3 coding DNA: TGCGCCAGCGATGTGGGGCTTAGCAATCAGCCCCAGCATTTT. This codes for CASDVGLSNQPQHF.

This chain connects TRBV14 to TRBJ1-2; D gene uncertain. V lost 4 bases and J 4 bases, leaving 13 bases between the germline ends. The CDR3 contains 14 residues. Germline CDR1 SGHDN, CDR2 FVKESK. CDR3: CASSPTALTYGYTF. The CDR3 nucleotides read TGTGCCAGCAGCCCGACTGCGCTAACCTATGGCTACACCTTC.